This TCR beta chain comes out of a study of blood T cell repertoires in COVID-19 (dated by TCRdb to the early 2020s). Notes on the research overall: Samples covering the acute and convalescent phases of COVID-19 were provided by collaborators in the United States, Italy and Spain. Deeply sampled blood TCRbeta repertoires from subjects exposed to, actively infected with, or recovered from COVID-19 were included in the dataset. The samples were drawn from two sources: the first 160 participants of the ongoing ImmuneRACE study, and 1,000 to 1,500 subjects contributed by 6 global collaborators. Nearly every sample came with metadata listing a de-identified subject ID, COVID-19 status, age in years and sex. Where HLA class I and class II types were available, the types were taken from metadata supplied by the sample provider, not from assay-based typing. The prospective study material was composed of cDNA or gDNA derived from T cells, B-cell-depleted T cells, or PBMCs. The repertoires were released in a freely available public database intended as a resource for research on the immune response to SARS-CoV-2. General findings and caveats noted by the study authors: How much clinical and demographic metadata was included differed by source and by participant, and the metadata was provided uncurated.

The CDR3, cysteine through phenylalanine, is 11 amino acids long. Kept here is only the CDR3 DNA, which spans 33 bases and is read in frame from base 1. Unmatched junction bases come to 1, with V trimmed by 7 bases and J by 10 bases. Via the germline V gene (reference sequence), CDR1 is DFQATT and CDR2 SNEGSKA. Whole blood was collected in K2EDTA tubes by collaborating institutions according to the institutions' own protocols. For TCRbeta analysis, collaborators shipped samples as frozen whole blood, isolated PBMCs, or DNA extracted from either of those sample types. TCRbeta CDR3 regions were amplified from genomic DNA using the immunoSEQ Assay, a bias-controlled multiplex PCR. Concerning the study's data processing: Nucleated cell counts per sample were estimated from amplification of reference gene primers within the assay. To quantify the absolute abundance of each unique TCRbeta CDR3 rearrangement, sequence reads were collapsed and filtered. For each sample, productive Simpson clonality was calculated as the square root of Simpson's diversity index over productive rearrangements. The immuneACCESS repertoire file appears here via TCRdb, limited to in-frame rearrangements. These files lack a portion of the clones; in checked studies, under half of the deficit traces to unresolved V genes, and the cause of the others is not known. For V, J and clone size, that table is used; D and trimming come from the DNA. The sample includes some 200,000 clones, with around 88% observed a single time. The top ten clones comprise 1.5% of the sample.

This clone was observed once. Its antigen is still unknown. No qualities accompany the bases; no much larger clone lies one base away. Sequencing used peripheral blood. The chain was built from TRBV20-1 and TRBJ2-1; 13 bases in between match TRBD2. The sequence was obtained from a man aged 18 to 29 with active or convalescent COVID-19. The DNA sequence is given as TGCAGTGAGGGACTAGCGGGAGAGCAGTTCTTC. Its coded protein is CSEGLAGEQFF.